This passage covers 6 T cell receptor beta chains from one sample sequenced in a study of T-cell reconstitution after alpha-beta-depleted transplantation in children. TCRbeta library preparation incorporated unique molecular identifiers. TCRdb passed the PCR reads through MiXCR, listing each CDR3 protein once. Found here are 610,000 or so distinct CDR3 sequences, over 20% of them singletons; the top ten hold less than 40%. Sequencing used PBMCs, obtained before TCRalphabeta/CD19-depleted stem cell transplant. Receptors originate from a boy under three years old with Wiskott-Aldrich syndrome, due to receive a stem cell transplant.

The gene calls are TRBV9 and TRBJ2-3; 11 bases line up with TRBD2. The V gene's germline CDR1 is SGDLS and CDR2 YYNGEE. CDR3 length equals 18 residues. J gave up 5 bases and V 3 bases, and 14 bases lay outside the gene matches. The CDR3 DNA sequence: TGTGCCAGCAGCGCCCCCCACCTAGCGGGAGGAGGTAAAGATACGCAGTATTTT. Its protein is CASSAPHLAGGGKDTQYF.

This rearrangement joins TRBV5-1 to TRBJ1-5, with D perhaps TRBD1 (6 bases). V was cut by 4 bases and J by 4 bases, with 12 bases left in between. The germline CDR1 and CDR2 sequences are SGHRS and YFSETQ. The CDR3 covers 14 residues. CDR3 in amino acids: CASSPGAPNQPQHF. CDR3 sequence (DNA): TGCGCCAGCAGCCCAGGGGCGCCGAATCAGCCCCAGCATTTT.

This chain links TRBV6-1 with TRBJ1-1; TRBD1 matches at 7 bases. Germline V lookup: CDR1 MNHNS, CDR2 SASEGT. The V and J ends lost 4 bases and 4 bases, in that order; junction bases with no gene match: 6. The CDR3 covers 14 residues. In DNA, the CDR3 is TGTGCCAGCAGTGCCCAGGGGGGACGCACTGAAGCTTTCTTT. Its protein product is CASSAQGGRTEAFF.

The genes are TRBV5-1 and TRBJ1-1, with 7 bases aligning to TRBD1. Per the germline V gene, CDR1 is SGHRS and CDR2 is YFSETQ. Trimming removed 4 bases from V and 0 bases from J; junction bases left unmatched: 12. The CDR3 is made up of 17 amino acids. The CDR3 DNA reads TGCGCCAGCAGCAATCGACAGGGACTTTCCATGAACACTGAAGCTTTCTTT. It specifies CASSNRQGLSMNTEAFF.

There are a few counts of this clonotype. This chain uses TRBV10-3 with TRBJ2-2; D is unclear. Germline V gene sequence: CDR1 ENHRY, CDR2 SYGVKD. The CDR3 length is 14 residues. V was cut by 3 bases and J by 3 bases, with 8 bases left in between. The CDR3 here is CAISDSTYTGELFF. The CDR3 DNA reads TGTGCCATCAGTGACAGCACATACACCGGGGAGCTGTTTTTT.

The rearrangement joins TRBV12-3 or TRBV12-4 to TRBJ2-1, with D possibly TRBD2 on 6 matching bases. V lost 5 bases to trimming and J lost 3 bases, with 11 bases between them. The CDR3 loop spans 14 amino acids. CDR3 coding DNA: TGTGCCAGCAGTCGCAAGACTAGCTACAATGAGCAGTTCTTC. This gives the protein CASSRKTSYNEQFF.